This T cell receptor (beta chain) was captured in a study of blood T cell repertoires in COVID-19 (dated by TCRdb to about 2020). Background for the entire study: ImmuneRACE Cohort 3 recovered participants were defined by two consecutive negative NP/OP PCR tests, healthcare professional clearance, or symptom resolution. Samples came from the ongoing ImmuneRACE study (first 160 participants) plus 1,254 subjects from 6 global collaborators. The prospective study material was composed of cDNA or gDNA derived from T cells, B-cell-depleted T cells, or PBMCs. Samples from collaborators originated in the United States, Italy and Spain and spanned both the acute and convalescent phases of COVID-19. The repertoires were released in a freely available public database intended as a resource for research on the immune response to SARS-CoV-2. The sample metadata nearly always contained a de-identified subject ID, COVID-19 status, age in years and sex. The dataset comprised deeply sampled blood TCRbeta repertoires from subjects exposed to, actively infected with, or recovered from COVID-19. Where available, HLA class I and class II types were taken from metadata supplied by the sample provider and were not determined by assay-based typing.

Findings and caveats that apply to the study as a whole: The amount of clinical and demographic metadata varied by source and participant and was provided uncurated.

Enrolling through a virtual design, the prospective study's participants ranged in age from roughly 18 to 90 years and lived across 20 to 30 United States geographic areas. In the prospective study, cohorts were assigned on the basis of participant-reported clinical history obtained from a screening survey and a study questionnaire. Mobile phlebotomists in the prospective study collected whole blood, serum and a nasopharyngeal or oropharyngeal swab from every participant. Additional blood draws and questionnaires over an approximately two-month period could optionally be provided by prospective study participants. Blood samples from the prospective study were shipped frozen or at room temperature prior to DNA extraction. Germline trimming amounts to 5 bases on V and 4 bases on J, with 8 as the count of junction bases outside the gene matches. The CDR3 goes from the cysteine to the phenylalanine over 15 residues. Only the CDR3 part of the read is kept: 45 bases, read in frame from the first base. For CDR1 and CDR2, the germline V gene lists SGHAT and FQNNGV.

TCRbeta CDR3 regions were amplified from genomic DNA using the immunoSEQ Assay, a bias-controlled multiplex PCR. Under the source paper's analysis protocol: The number of nucleated cells in each sample was estimated by amplification of reference gene primers within the assay. To quantify the absolute abundance of each unique TCRbeta CDR3 rearrangement, sequence reads were collapsed and filtered. For each sample, productive Simpson clonality was calculated as the square root of Simpson's diversity index across productive rearrangements. Held by TCRdb, this immuneACCESS table contains in-frame sequences only and omits some clones. Under half of the omission traces to an unresolved V gene where checked; the cause of the rest is unknown. V, J and clone size were drawn from that table, and D and trimming were deduced from the DNA. The sample includes about 210,000 clones, with 87% observed a single time. The top ten hold 7% to 9% of the sample.

Remarks on this clone: No antigen is known for it. No quality values exist for individual bases; no much larger clone is one base distant.

The clonotype was recovered from a man aged 25 to 40 in a cohort exposed to, infected with or recovered from COVID-19 (not recorded which). The rearranged segments are TRBV11-2 and TRBJ1-5, with 7 bases aligning to TRBD1. Source material: PBMCs or T cells enriched from blood (not recorded which). The CDR3 sequence is CASSPDRDLNQPQHF. The DNA reads as follows: TGTGCCAGCAGCCCCGACAGGGATCTAAATCAGCCCCAGCATTTT. Where the CDR3 stops, the reference TRBV11-2 and TRBJ1-5 genes take over; the full variable domain is EAGVAQSPRYKIIEKRQSVAFWCNPISGHATLYWYQQILGQGPKLLIQFQNNGVVDDSQLPKDRFSAERLKGVDSTLKIQPAKLEDSAVYLCASSPDRDLNQPQHFGDGTRLSIL.